The clone carrying this T cell receptor beta chain appeared many times. Its antigen is not identified. Each of the donors was a healthy adult who was HIV-negative and had not had a recent acute infection or vaccination. This sample is part of a study of shared clonotypes between healthy human individuals. Study-wide results and limits: Blood alone was sampled, and tissue repertoires likely differ.

Clones were read by immunoSEQ multiplex PCR, and TCRdb kept only the in-frame ones, dropping some. The repertoire holds roughly 480,000 clones, around 80% seen once, with around 12% in the top ten. V lost 4 bases and J lost 4, with 14 bases in between. Germline V CDR1 and CDR2: ENHRY, SYGVKD. This CDR3 region has 15 residues. This sequence joins TRBV10-3 and TRBJ1-3; possible D gene TRBD1, 6 bases. The receptor was isolated from a woman aged 40 to 50 in good health. Some clones in this sample may be carry-over from other donors' samples. Sequenced input: PBMCs. In DNA, the CDR3 is TGTGCCATCAGTGGTCCAGGGGCAGGCGGAAACACCATATATTTT. Protein: CAISGPGAGGNTIYF.